A single sample gave rise to the 25 T cell receptor beta chains below, sequenced in a study of blood T cells in healthy people across ages. The use of a sample-barcoded 5' primer and a J-beta primer mix characterized a second PCR of about 6 to 12 cycles. TCRdb re-called the 5' RACE reads with MiXCR, one entry per CDR3 protein. Among roughly 680,000 distinct CDR3 sequences listed, 49% were seen once. Sequencing used blood. The receptors stem from a woman in her sixties or seventies in good health.

The V gene is TRBV28, the J gene TRBJ1-2, with 10 bases matching TRBD1. Germline V gene sequence: CDR1 MDHEN, CDR2 SYDVKM. Trimming cost V 6 bases and J 3 bases; bases outside gene matches: 7. The CDR3 is 15 residues long. CDR3 sequence (DNA): TGTGCCAGCAGGTCGACAGGGGGCGGATACTATGGCTACACCTTC. This codes for CASRSTGGGYYGYTF.

The CDR3 region is CASSPHRTSDTQYF. Written as DNA, the CDR3 is TGTGCCAGCAGTCCCCACAGGACATCAGATACGCAGTATTTT. V usage is TRBV28 and J usage is TRBJ2-3, with D tentatively TRBD1 (5 bases). Trimming removed 5 bases from V and 4 bases from J, with 13 bases in between. Looked up from germline, CDR1 is MDHEN and CDR2 is SYDVKM. This CDR3 contains 14 residues.

Comment on this clonotype: The germline gene is not matched at one end of the junction; a read error may be the cause. The chain employs TRBV28 and TRBJ2-5; perhaps TRBD1 as D (6 bases). The CDR3 has 14 amino acids. Germline CDR1 and CDR2: MDHEN and SYDVKM. The DNA for the CDR3 is TGCGCCAGCAGTGGGACATTCGGGCAAGAGACCCAGTACTTC. Translated: CASSGTFGQETQYF.

The chain recombines TRBV20-1 with TRBJ2-3, with 8 bases matching TRBD2. Germline lookup yields CDR1 DFQATT and CDR2 SNEGSKA (reference sequence). The V and J ends lost 6 bases and 3 bases, in that order; junction bases with no gene match: 11. This CDR3 spans 15 amino acids. The CDR3 region has the DNA TGCAGTGCCATTAGTCGGAGCGGGAGAACAGATACGCAGTATTTT. It specifies CSAISRSGRTDTQYF.

Many counts were recorded for this clonotype. The J gene is TRBJ2-7, the V gene TRBV29-1; possible D gene TRBD1, 6 bases. The V gene's germline CDR1 is SQVTM and CDR2 ANQGSEA. The CDR3 is 13 amino acids. Trimming took 4 bases from V and 0 from J, leaving 10 bases between them. The CDR3 protein is CSVVVDSSYEQYF. The CDR3 bases are TGCAGCGTTGTAGTGGACAGCTCCTACGAGCAGTACTTC.

The chain couples TRBV10-3 to TRBJ2-7; D unclear. The CDR3 length is 15 residues. The germline V and J ends were trimmed by 0 bases and 0 bases, with 9 bases remaining between them. Looked up from germline, CDR1 is ENHRY and CDR2 is SYGVKD. The CDR3 coding sequence is TGTGCCATCAGTGAGTCTGCCCAGAGCTCCTACGAGCAGTACTTC. It specifies CAISESAQSSYEQYF.

This sequence joins TRBV7-2 and TRBJ2-7; D could derive from TRBD1 or TRBD2 (5 bases each). CDR3 length equals 13 residues. CDR1 SGHTA and CDR2 FQGNSA come from the germline V gene. The ends were cut back, 5 bases at V and 8 bases at J, with 16 bases in the middle. The CDR3 region is CASSIRDPDKQYF. The CDR3 nucleotides are TGTGCCAGCAGCATCCGGGACCCCGACAAGCAGTACTTC.

The V gene is TRBV7-2, the J gene TRBJ2-3, with D perhaps given as TRBD1 or TRBD2 (6 bases each). Trimming took 8 bases from V and 6 from J, leaving 12 bases between them. Per germline, CDR1 SGHTA and CDR2 FQGNSA. This CDR3 contains 12 residues. DNA of the CDR3: TGTGCCAGCCACCTAGGGGGGGATACGCAGTATTTT. Protein: CASHLGGDTQYF.

The J gene is TRBJ2-1, the V gene TRBV20-1; 9 nucleotides agree with TRBD1. Germline V lookup: CDR1 DFQATT, CDR2 SNEGSKA (reference sequence). V dropped 6 bases and J dropped 7; count of bases not matched to a gene: 13. There are 15 residues in the CDR3. CDR3 bases: TGCAGTGCCCTACCGGGACAGGGTCTTATGAATGAGCAGTTCTTC. Protein product: CSALPGQGLMNEQFF.

The chain has TRBV10-3 and TRBJ2-5; D uncertain. The CDR3 loop spans 14 amino acids. V was pared by 11 bases and J by 2 bases, with 18 bases between. Germline V gene lookup returns CDR1 ENHRY and CDR2 SYGVKD. CDR3 amino acids: CASSTGTGQETQYF. CDR3 coding DNA: TGTGCCTCGTCCACGGGTACGGGTCAAGAGACCCAGTACTTC.

The chain has TRBV14 and TRBJ2-7; 10 nucleotides align to TRBD1. The CDR3 is made up of 14 amino acids. Trimming at V came to 4 bases and at J to 4 bases, leaving 4 bases not matched to a gene. Per the germline V gene, CDR1 is SGHDN and CDR2 is FVKESK. CDR3 protein: CASSRDRGAYEQYF. In DNA form, the CDR3 reads TGTGCCAGCAGCCGGGACAGGGGTGCGTACGAGCAGTACTTC.

In its sample, this clonotype was seen a few times. This sequence joins TRBV20-1 and TRBJ2-4; 7 nucleotides match TRBD2. The closer fit of TRBJ2-7 to the DNA end suggests the J call may be wrong. Germline CDR1 DFQATT, CDR2 SNEGSKA (reference sequence). The CDR3 is 14 amino acids. The CDR3 sequence is CSAARGEGIYEQYF. The CDR3 DNA follows: TGCAGTGCGGCGCGCGGGGAGGGTATCTACGAGCAGTACTTC.

The gene calls are TRBV27 and TRBJ2-4; 9 bases are a match to TRBD2. The J call is uncertain, as TRBJ2-5 better fits the DNA end. Germline loops: CDR1 MNHEY, CDR2 SMNVEV (reference sequence). The CDR3 consists of 15 residues. The CDR3 sequence is CASSLGSGSQETQYF. Here the CDR3 DNA reads TGTGCCAGCAGTTTAGGTAGCGGGAGCCAAGAGACCCAGTACTTC.

This clonotype was seen a handful of times. The CDR3 bases are TGTGCCAGCAGCCCAATGGGGACGACCTCCTACAATGAGCAGTTCTTC. Protein product: CASSPMGTTSYNEQFF. The chain carries TRBV7-3 and TRBJ2-1, with D tentatively TRBD1 or TRBD2 (5 bases each). Trimming took off 5 bases at V and 0 bases at J, with 14 bases between the two ends. The CDR3 totals 16 residues. The germline V gene has CDR1 SGHTA and CDR2 FQGTGA.

The rearrangement joins TRBV3-1 to TRBJ1-1; 9 bases map to TRBD1. The ends lost 6 bases at V and 0 bases at J; junction bases unmatched: 11. CDR3 length: 17 amino acids. Germline CDR1 LGHDT, CDR2 YNNKEL (reference sequence). The CDR3 is CASRPTGGRRMNTEAFF. The CDR3 nucleotides are TGTGCCAGCAGGCCCACAGGGGGCAGAAGAATGAACACTGAAGCTTTCTTT.

V gene TRBV12-3 or TRBV12-4 combines with J gene TRBJ2-4; D may be TRBD1 (7 bases). With the DNA end fitting TRBJ2-7 better, the J assignment may be wrong. CDR3 length equals 14 residues. CDR3 loop: CASSATGEVNEQYF. CDR3 nucleotide sequence: TGTGCCAGCAGCGCCACAGGGGAGGTCAACGAGCAGTACTTC.

This clonotype was counted a few times. The chain links TRBV10-3 to TRBJ1-6, with a possible D match to TRBD1 (6 bases). The CDR3 sequence is 15 residues long. CDR1 and CDR2 from the germline V gene are ENHRY and SYGVKD. With 0 bases removed from V and 9 bases from J, the gap between germline ends came to 12 bases. The CDR3 protein is CAISESAGDFSPLHF. The CDR3 region has the DNA TGTGCCATCAGTGAGTCGGCAGGGGACTTTTCACCCCTCCACTTT.

The genes are TRBV20-1 and TRBJ2-4; D is possibly TRBD1 or TRBD2 (5 bases each). The DNA end is more similar to TRBJ2-7, so the J call may be wrong. From germline, CDR1 is DFQATT and CDR2 SNEGSKA (reference sequence). This CDR3 spans 14 amino acids. In DNA, the CDR3 is TGCAGTGCTAGAGATCAGGGTACAGCGGACGAGCAGTACTTC. This sequence encodes CSARDQGTADEQYF.

This rearrangement joins TRBV20-1 to TRBJ2-7; 7 bases line up with TRBD1. Trimming at V came to 0 bases and at J to 5 bases, leaving 10 bases not matched to a gene. The CDR3 runs 15 residues. Germline values: CDR1 DFQATT, CDR2 SNEGSKA (reference sequence). The CDR3 protein is CSARDHRGRPDEQYF. The CDR3 nucleotides are TGCAGTGCTAGAGATCACAGGGGACGCCCTGACGAGCAGTACTTC.

The J gene is TRBJ2-1, the V gene TRBV20-1; D gene unclear. The closer fit of TRBJ2-7 to the DNA end suggests the J call may be wrong. CDR3 length equals 15 residues. Germline V CDR1 and CDR2: DFQATT, SNEGSKA (reference sequence). This CDR3 is CSARDHKDSYNEQYF. As DNA, the CDR3 is TGCAGTGCTAGAGATCATAAGGATTCCTACAATGAGCAGTACTTC.

This clonotype was seen only a few times. CDR3 sequence (DNA): TGTGCCAGCAGTGCATCGGACAGGGTTTTCCTTGGCGAGCAGTTCTTC. Its protein product is CASSASDRVFLGEQFF. The rearrangement links TRBV28 to TRBJ2-1; 8 bases map to TRBD1. V lost 5 bases and J lost 10; bases outside the gene matches: 16. Germline CDR1 reads MDHEN; CDR2 reads SYDVKM. The CDR3 contains 16 residues. Together with reference TRBV28 and TRBJ2-1, the CDR3 gives the full variable domain: DVKVTQSSRYLVKRTGEKVFLECVQDMDHENMFWYRQDPGLGLRLIYFSYDVKMKEKGDIPEGYSVSREKKERFSLILESASTNQTSMYLCASSASDRVFLGEQFFGPGTRLTVL.

This clonotype has just one count. J is TRBJ2-1 and V is TRBV6-2 or TRBV6-3; TRBD1 matches at 8 bases. Germline V lookup: CDR1 MNHEY, CDR2 SVGEGT. The CDR3 spans 15 residues. V shed 5 bases and J 0 bases; nucleotides not matched to a gene: 3. DNA of the CDR3: TGTGCCAGCAGTACTACAGGGGGCTCCTACAATGAGCAGTTCTTC. Amino acids: CASSTTGGSYNEQFF.

The rearrangement links TRBV5-1 to TRBJ2-3, with D unresolved. Germline assignment: CDR1 SGHRS and CDR2 YFSETQ. The CDR3 sequence is 12 residues long. Trimming shortened V by 8 bases and J by 4 bases, and 11 bases separated the two germline ends. The CDR3, as DNA: TGCGCCAGTATAGACCGTGCAGATACGCAGTATTTT. Protein sequence: CASIDRADTQYF.

This sequence joins TRBV10-3 and TRBJ2-7; 7 nucleotides match TRBD1. Losses at the gene ends were 0 bases for V and 6 bases for J; bases not matched to a gene: 8. Germline V CDR1 and CDR2: ENHRY, SYGVKD. This CDR3 comprises 15 residues. CDR3 nucleotides: TGTGCCATCAGTGAGTCGCACAGGGGTGGGTCCGAGCAGTACTTC. Translating gives CAISESHRGGSEQYF.

The V and J genes are TRBV30 and TRBJ2-6; D may be TRBD1 (5 bases). In germline, CDR1 is GTSNPN, CDR2 SVGIG (reference sequence). Trimming removed 7 bases at V and 10 bases at J, with 14 bases between. The CDR3 sequence is 12 residues long. This CDR3 is CAFGPKGNVLTF. CDR3 coding DNA: TGTGCCTTCGGACCAAAGGGGAACGTCCTGACTTTC.